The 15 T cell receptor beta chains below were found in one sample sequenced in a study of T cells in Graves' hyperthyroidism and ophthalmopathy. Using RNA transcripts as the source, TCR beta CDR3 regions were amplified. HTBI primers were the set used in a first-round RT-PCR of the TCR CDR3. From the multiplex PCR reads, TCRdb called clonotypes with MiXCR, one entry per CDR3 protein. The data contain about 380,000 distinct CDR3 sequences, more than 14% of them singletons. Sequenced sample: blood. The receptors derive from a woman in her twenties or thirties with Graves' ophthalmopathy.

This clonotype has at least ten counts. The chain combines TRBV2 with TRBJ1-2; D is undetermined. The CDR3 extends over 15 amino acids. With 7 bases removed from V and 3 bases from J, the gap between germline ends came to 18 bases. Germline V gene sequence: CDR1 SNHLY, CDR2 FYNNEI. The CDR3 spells CASKFLFFGDYGYTF. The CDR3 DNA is TGTGCCAGCAAGTTTTTGTTCTTTGGGGACTATGGCTACACCTTC.

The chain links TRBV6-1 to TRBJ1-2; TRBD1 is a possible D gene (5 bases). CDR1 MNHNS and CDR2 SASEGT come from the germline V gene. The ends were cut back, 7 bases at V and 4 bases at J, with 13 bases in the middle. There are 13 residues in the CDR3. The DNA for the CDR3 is TGTGCCAGCAATATAGGGGAGGGCTATGGCTACACCTTC. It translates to CASNIGEGYGYTF.

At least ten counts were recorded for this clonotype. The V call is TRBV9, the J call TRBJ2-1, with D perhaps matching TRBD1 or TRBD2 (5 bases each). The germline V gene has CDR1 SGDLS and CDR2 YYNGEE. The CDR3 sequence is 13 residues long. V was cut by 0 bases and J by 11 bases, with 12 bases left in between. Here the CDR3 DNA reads TGTGCCAGCAGCGTAGTGGAACGGGGCCAGCAGTTCTTC. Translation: CASSVVERGQQFF.

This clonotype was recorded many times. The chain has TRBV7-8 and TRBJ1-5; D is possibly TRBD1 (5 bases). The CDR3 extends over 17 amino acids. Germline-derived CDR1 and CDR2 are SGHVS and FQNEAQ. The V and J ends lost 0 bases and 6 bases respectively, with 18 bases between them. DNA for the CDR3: TGTGCCAGCAGCTTAGCGGTATGGGGCGGCGGGGTTCAGCCCCAGCATTTT. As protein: CASSLAVWGGGVQPQHF.

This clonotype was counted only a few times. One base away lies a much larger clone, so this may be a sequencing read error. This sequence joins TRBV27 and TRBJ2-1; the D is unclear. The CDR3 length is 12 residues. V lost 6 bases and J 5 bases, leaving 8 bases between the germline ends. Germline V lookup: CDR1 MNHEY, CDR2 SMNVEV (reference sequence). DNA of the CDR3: TGTGCCAGCAGCGAATTTAACAATGAGCAGTTCTTC. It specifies CASSEFNNEQFF.

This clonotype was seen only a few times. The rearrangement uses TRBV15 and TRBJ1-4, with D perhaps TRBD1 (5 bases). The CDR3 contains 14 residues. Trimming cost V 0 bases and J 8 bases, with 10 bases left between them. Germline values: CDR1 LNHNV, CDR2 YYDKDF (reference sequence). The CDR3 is CATSREGPGEKLFF. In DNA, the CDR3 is TGTGCCACCAGCAGAGAGGGGCCTGGGGAAAAACTGTTTTTT.

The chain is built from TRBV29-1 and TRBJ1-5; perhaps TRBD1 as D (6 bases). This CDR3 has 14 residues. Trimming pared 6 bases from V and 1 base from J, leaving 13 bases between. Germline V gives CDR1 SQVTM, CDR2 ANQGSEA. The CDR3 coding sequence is TGCAGCGTCGGGGGGGGGACAAGCAATCAGCCCCAGCATTTT. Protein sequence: CSVGGGTSNQPQHF.

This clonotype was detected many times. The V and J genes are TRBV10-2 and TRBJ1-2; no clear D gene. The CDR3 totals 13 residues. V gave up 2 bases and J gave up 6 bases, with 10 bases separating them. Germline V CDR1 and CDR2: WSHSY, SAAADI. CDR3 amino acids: CASSESGGNGYTF. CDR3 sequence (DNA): TGCGCCAGCAGTGAGAGTGGAGGCAATGGCTACACCTTC.

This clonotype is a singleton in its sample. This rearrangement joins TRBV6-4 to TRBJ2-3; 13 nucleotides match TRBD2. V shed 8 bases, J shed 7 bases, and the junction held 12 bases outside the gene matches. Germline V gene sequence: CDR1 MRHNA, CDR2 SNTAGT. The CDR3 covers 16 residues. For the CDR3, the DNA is TGTGCCAGCTCCGGAGAGACTAGCGGGGGGCCGAATACGCAGTATTTT. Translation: CASSGETSGGPNTQYF.

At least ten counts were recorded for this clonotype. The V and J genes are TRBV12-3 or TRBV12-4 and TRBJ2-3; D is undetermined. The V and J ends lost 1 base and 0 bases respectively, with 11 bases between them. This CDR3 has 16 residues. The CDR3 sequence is CASSLGGRPSTDTQYF. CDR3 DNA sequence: TGTGCCAGCAGTTTAGGCGGCCGCCCTAGCACAGATACGCAGTATTTT.

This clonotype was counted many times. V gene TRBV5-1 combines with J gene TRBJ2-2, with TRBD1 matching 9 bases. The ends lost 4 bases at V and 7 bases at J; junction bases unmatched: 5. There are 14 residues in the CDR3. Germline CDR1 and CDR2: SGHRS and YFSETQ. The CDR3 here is CASSLTGGSGELFF. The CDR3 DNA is TGCGCCAGCAGCCTGACAGGGGGAAGCGGGGAGCTGTTTTTT.

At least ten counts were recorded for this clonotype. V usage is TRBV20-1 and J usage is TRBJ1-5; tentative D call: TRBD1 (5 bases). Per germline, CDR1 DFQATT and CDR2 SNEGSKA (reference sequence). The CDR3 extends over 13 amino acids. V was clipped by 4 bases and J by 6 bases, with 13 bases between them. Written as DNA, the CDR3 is TGCAGTGCTAAAGGGGAGGGGAGTCAGCCCCAGCATTTT. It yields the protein CSAKGEGSQPQHF.

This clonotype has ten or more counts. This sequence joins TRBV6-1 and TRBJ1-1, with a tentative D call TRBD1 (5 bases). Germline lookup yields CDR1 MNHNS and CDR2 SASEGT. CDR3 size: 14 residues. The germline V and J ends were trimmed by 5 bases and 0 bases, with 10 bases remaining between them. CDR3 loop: CASSPGKVNTEAFF. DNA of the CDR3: TGTGCCAGCAGTCCAGGGAAGGTGAACACTGAAGCTTTCTTT.

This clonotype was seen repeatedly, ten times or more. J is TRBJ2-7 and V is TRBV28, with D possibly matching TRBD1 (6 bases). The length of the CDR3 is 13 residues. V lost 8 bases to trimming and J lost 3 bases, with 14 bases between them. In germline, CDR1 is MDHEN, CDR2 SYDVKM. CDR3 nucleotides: TGTGCCAGCGGGTGGGGGCCTAGCTACGAGCAGTACTTC. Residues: CASGWGPSYEQYF.

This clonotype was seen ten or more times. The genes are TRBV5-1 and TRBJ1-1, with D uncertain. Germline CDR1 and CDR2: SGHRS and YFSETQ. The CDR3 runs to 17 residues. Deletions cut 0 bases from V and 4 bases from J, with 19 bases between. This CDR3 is CASSLGTANLRSTEAFF. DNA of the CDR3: TGCGCCAGCAGCTTGGGGACGGCGAACCTAAGAAGCACTGAAGCTTTCTTT.